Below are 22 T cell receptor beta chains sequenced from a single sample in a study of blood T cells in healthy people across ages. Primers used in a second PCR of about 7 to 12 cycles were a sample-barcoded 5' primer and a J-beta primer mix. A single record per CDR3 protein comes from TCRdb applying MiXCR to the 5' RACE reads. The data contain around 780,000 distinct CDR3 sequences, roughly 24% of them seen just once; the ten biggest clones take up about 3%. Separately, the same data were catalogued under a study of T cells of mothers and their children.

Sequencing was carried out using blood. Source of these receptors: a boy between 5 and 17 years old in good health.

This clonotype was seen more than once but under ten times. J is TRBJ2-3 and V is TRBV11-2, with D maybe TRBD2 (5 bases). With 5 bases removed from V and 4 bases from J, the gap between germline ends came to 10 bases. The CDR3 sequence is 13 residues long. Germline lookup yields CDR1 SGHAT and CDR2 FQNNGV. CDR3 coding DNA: TGTGCCAGCAGCCCAACGCGGGCAGATACGCAGTATTTT. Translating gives CASSPTRADTQYF.

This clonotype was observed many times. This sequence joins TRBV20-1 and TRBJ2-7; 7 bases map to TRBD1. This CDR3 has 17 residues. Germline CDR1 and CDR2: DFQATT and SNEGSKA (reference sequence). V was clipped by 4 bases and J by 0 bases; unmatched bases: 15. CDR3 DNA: TGCAGTGCTACCGGAGCCAGGGGGTCCCCAGACTCCTACGAGCAGTACTTC. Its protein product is CSATGARGSPDSYEQYF.

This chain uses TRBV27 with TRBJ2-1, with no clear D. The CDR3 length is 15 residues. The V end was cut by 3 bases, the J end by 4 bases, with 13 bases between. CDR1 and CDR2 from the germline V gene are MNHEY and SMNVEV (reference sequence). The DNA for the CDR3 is TGTGCCAGCAGTTTTATGGCTAGTCCGTACAATGAGCAGTTCTTC. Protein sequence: CASSFMASPYNEQFF.

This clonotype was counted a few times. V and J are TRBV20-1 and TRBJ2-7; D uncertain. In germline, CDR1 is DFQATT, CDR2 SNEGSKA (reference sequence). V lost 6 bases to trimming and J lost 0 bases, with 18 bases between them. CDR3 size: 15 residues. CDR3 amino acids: CSAASYGLSSYEQYF. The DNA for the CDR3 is TGCAGTGCCGCTTCATACGGGCTGAGCTCCTACGAGCAGTACTTC.

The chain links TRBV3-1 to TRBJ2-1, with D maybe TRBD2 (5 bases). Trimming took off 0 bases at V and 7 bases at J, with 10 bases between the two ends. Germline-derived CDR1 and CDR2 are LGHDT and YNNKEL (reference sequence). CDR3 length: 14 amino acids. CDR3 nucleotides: TGTGCCAGCAGCCAAGATTTCGGGGTGAATGAGCAGTTCTTC. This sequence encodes CASSQDFGVNEQFF.

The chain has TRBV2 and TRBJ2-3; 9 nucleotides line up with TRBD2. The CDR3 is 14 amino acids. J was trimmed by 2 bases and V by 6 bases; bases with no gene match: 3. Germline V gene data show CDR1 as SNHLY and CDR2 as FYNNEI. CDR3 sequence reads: CASRSGGFTDTQYF. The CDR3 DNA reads TGTGCCAGCAGGAGCGGGGGGTTCACAGATACGCAGTATTTT.

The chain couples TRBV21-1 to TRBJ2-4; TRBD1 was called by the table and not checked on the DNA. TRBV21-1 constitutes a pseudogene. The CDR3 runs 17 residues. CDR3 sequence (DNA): TGTGCCAGCAGCTCCCTGACAGGAAGCATAGCCAAAAACATTCAGTACTTC. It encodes CASSSLTGSIAKNIQYF.

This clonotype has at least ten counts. CDR3 amino acids: CASSAASGGWRETQYF. In DNA form, the CDR3 reads TGTGCCAGCAGCGCCGCTAGCGGGGGCTGGAGGGAGACCCAGTACTTC. J is TRBJ2-5 and V is TRBV14, with 10 nucleotides matching TRBD2. Germline V gene lookup returns CDR1 SGHDN and CDR2 FVKESK. The CDR3 spans 16 residues. The V segment lost 5 bases and the J segment 5 bases; nucleotides outside the gene matches: 11.

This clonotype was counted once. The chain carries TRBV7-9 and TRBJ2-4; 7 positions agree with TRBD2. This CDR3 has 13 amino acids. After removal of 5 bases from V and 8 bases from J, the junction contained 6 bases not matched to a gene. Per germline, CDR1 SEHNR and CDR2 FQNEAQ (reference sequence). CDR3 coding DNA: TGTGCCAGCAGCCGGACTAGAGTCGACATTCAGTACTTC. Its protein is CASSRTRVDIQYF.

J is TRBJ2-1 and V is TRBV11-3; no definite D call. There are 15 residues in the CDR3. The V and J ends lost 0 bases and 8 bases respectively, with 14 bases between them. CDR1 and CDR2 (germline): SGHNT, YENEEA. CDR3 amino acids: CASSLEGRISDEQFF. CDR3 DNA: TGTGCCAGCAGCTTAGAGGGTAGAATATCTGATGAGCAGTTCTTC.

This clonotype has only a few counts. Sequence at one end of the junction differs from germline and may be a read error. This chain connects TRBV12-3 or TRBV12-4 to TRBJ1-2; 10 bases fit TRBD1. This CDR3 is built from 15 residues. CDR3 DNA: TGCGCCAGCAGTTTCGGGACAGGGGTGGCCTATGGCTACACCTTC. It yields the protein CASSFGTGVAYGYTF.

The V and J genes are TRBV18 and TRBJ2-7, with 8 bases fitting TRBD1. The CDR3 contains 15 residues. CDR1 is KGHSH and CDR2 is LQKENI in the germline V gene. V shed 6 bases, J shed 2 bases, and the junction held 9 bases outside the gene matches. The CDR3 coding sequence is TGTGCCAGCTCGTCCCAGGGGGCGGCAGCCTACGAGCAGTACTTC. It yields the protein CASSSQGAAAYEQYF. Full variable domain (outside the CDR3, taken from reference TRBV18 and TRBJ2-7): NAGVMQNPRHLVRRRGQEARLRCSPMKGHSHVYWYRQLPEEGLKFMVYLQKENIIDESGMPKERFSAEFPKEGPSILRIQQVVRGDSAAYFCASSSQGAAAYEQYFGPGTRLTVT.

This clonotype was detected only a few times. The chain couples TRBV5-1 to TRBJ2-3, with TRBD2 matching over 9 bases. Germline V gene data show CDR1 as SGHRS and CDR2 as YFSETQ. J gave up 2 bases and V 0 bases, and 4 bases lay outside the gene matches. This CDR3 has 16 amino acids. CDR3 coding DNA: TGCGCCAGCAGCTTGGCTAGCGGGGCTGACACAGATACGCAGTATTTT. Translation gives CASSLASGADTDTQYF.

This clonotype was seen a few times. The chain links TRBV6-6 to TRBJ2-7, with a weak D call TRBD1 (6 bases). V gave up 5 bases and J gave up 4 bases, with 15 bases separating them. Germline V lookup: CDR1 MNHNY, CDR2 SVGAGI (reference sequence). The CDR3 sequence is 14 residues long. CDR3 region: CASSPRTASYEQYF. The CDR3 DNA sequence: TGTGCCAGCAGTCCCCGGACAGCATCATACGAGCAGTACTTC.

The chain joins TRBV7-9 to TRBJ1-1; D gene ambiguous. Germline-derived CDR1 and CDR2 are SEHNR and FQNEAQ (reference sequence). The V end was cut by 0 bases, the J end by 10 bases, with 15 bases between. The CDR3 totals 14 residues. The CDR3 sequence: CASSLALYPGGAFF. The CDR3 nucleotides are TGTGCCAGCAGCTTAGCGCTGTACCCAGGTGGAGCTTTCTTT.

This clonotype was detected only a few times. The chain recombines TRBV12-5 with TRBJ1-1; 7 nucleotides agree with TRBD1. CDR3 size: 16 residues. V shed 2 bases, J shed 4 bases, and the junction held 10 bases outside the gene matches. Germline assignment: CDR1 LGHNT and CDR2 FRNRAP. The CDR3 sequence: CASGLLIDRVGTEAFF. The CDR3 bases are TGTGCTAGTGGTTTGCTTATCGACAGGGTAGGCACTGAAGCTTTCTTT.

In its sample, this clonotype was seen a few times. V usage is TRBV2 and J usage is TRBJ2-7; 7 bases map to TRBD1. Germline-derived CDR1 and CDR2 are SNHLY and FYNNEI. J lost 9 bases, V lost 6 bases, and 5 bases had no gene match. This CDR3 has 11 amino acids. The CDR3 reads CASREDRPQYF. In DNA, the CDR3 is TGTGCCAGCAGGGAGGACAGGCCGCAGTACTTC.

CDR3 loop: CASRPPLAGGPGTQYF. The CDR3 nucleotides read TGTGCCAGCAGGCCGCCCTTAGCGGGGGGGCCGGGGACGCAGTATTTT. The chain is built from TRBV6-1 and TRBJ2-3; 11 bases match TRBD2. CDR1 and CDR2 from the germline V gene are MNHNS and SASEGT. The ends lost 6 bases at V and 9 bases at J; junction bases unmatched: 14. The CDR3 runs to 16 residues.

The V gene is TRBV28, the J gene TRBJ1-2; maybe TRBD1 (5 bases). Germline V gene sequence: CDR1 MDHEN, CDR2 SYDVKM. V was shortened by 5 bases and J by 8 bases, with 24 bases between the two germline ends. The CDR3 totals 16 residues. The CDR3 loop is CASSPSGVNGLEGYTF. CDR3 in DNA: TGTGCCAGCAGTCCCTCGGGGGTAAATGGATTAGAGGGCTACACCTTC.

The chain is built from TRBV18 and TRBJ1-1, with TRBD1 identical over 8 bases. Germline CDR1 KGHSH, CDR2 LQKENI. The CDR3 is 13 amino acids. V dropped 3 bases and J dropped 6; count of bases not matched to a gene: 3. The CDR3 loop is CASSPDREAEAFF. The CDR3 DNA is TGTGCCAGCTCACCGGACAGGGAGGCTGAAGCTTTCTTT.

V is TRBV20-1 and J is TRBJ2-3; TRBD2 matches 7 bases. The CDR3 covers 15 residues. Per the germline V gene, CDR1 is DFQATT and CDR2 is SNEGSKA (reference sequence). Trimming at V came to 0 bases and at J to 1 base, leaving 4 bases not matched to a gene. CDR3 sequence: CSAREGGPGTDTQYF. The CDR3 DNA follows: TGCAGTGCTAGAGAGGGAGGGCCGGGCACAGATACGCAGTATTTT.

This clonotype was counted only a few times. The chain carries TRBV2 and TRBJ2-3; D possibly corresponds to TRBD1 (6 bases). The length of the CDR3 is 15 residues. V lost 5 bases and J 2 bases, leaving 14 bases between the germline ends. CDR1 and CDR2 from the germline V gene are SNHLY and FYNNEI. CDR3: CASSRDTPYTDTQYF. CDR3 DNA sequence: TGTGCCAGCAGTAGGGACACGCCCTACACAGATACGCAGTATTTT.